A single sample gave rise to the 26 T cell receptor beta chains below, sequenced in a study of T cell responses to AZD1222 COVID-19 vaccine. Profiled with immunoSEQ multiplex PCR; TCRdb holds only in-frame clones, not every one. The sample carries around 94,000 clones, 84% recorded once. This material consisted of peripheral blood, taken on day 0 of AZD1222 vaccination. The source is an adult in good health.

The rearrangement uses TRBV12-3 or TRBV12-4 and TRBJ2-1; weak D call: TRBD2 (5 bases). The ends were cut back, 7 bases at V and 6 bases at J, with 10 bases in the middle. This CDR3 comprises 12 residues. CDR3 in amino acids: CASKDSTNEQFF. The CDR3 nucleotides read TGTGCCAGCAAGGACTCTACCAATGAGCAGTTCTTC.

The V gene is TRBV5-1, the J gene TRBJ1-5; D gene unclear. The V gene's germline CDR1 is SGHRS and CDR2 YFSETQ. This CDR3 comprises 14 residues. Trimming removed 0 bases at V and 4 bases at J, with 8 bases between. Here the CDR3 DNA reads TGCGCCAGCAGCTTGGGAGAGCAGAATCAGCCCCAGCATTTT. Its translation is CASSLGEQNQPQHF. Drawing the rest from reference TRBV5-1 and TRBJ1-5, the complete variable domain is KAGVTQTPRYLIKTRGQQVTLSCSPISGHRSVSWYQQTPGQGLQFLFEYFSETQRNKGNFPGRFSGRQFSNSRSEMNVSTLELGDSALYLCASSLGEQNQPQHFGDGTRLSIL.

The rearrangement links TRBV9 to TRBJ2-1; either TRBD1 or TRBD2 may supply D (6 bases each). Looked up from germline, CDR1 is SGDLS and CDR2 is YYNGEE. The CDR3 runs 15 residues. V was shortened by 0 bases and J by 9 bases, with 16 bases between the two germline ends. In nucleotides, the CDR3 is TGTGCCAGCAGCGTAGAAGGGACAAGAGCGGGTGAGCAGTTCTTC. Protein product: CASSVEGTRAGEQFF.

CDR3 nucleotide sequence: TGCGCCAGCAGCCAAGAAGCCAGGCCCTCTGGGGCCAACGTCCTGACTTTC. Translating it yields CASSQEARPSGANVLTF. The gene calls are TRBV4-1 and TRBJ2-6; no reliable D call. V was shortened by 0 bases and J by 0 bases, with 9 bases between the two germline ends. CDR1 and CDR2 from the germline V gene are MGHRA and YSYEKL. The CDR3 extends over 17 amino acids.

The chain has TRBV6-2 or TRBV6-3 and TRBJ1-4; D not certain. V was pared by 4 bases and J by 8 bases, with 17 bases between. From germline, CDR1 is MNHEY and CDR2 SVGEGT. The CDR3 contains 15 residues. This CDR3 reads CASSSSELRREKLFF. DNA for the CDR3: TGTGCCAGCAGTTCATCGGAGCTACGGAGGGAAAAACTGTTTTTT.

This chain joins TRBV20-1 and TRBJ2-7; weak D call: TRBD2 (6 bases). Trimming took 6 bases from V and 6 from J, leaving 9 bases between them. This CDR3 has 10 amino acids. Germline-derived CDR1 and CDR2 are DFQATT and SNEGSKA (reference sequence). This chain's CDR3 is CSAGGREQYF. CDR3 DNA: TGCAGTGCGGGAGGTCGCGAGCAGTACTTC.

The chain joins TRBV6-5 to TRBJ1-2; D unclear. Trimming pared 11 bases from V and 5 bases from J, leaving 9 bases between. The length of the CDR3 is 10 residues. CDR1 and CDR2 from the germline V gene are MNHEY and SVGAGI. CDR3 protein: CASREYGYTF. CDR3 nucleotide sequence: TGTGCCTCCCGGGAGTATGGCTACACCTTC.

V gene TRBV6-6 combines with J gene TRBJ2-7; no definite D call. The ends were cut back, 0 bases at V and 2 bases at J, with 8 bases in the middle. The germline V gene has CDR1 MNHNY and CDR2 SVGAGI (reference sequence). CDR3 length: 14 amino acids. The CDR3 bases are TGTGCCAGCAGTTACTCACCGGAAACCTACGAGCAGTACTTC. It yields the protein CASSYSPETYEQYF.

This clone was seen a few times. The V call is TRBV7-9, the J call TRBJ1-4, with a tentative D call TRBD1 (5 bases). V was cut by 1 base and J by 5 bases, with 8 bases left in between. The CDR3 sequence is 14 residues long. In germline, CDR1 is SEHNR, CDR2 FQNEAQ (reference sequence). The CDR3 reads CASSLGAGNEKLFF. CDR3 nucleotide sequence: TGTGCCAGCAGCTTAGGGGCAGGGAATGAAAAACTGTTTTTT.

The chain uses TRBV3-1 (or the pseudogene TRBV3-2) and TRBJ2-7; 8 nucleotides align to TRBD2. The length of the CDR3 is 15 residues. Per the germline V gene, CDR1 is LGHDT and CDR2 is YNNKEL (reference sequence). J lost 4 bases, V lost 0 bases, and 5 bases had no gene match. The CDR3 nucleotides read TGTGCCAGCAGCCAAGATAGTAGCGGGACATACGAGCAGTACTTC. Translating it yields CASSQDSSGTYEQYF.

This clone was seen once. The chain has TRBV29-1 and TRBJ1-1; D may be TRBD1 (5 bases). The germline V gene encodes CDR1 SQVTM and CDR2 ANQGSEA. The V end was cut by 7 bases, the J end by 3 bases, with 12 bases between. The CDR3 extends over 12 amino acids. DNA for the CDR3: TGCAGCGGTGGGGCGAGGGACACTGAAGCTTTCTTT. This gives the protein CSGGARDTEAFF.

This chain joins TRBV5-1 and TRBJ1-3, with 7 nucleotides matching TRBD1. The CDR3 is 14 amino acids. Per germline, CDR1 SGHRS and CDR2 YFSETQ. The V and J ends lost 5 bases and 3 bases, in that order; junction bases with no gene match: 5. The CDR3 DNA reads as TGCGCCAGCAGTACCGGGACAGATGGAAACACCATATATTTT. Translated: CASSTGTDGNTIYF.

The J gene is TRBJ2-1, the V gene TRBV20-1; the D gene is possibly TRBD1 (5 bases). The CDR3 has 10 residues. The ends were cut back, 4 bases at V and 9 bases at J, with 7 bases in the middle. Germline loops: CDR1 DFQATT, CDR2 SNEGSKA (reference sequence). The CDR3 nucleotides are TGCAGTGCTATTAGGGGTGAGCAGTTCTTC. It codes for CSAIRGEQFF.

This clone appeared once. The chain has TRBV11-3 and TRBJ2-2, with 10 bases fitting TRBD2. Germline V gene lookup returns CDR1 SGHNT and CDR2 YENEEA. The CDR3 covers 19 residues. Trimming cost V 0 bases and J 5 bases; bases outside gene matches: 12. CDR3 sequence reads: CASSLDPVRTSGTTGELFF. The DNA for the CDR3 is TGTGCCAGCAGCTTAGATCCGGTAAGGACTAGCGGAACAACCGGGGAGCTGTTTTTT.

The rearrangement uses TRBV28 and TRBJ2-7; D unclear. This CDR3 is built from 14 residues. The V and J ends lost 2 bases and 2 bases respectively, with 10 bases between them. The germline CDR1 and CDR2 sequences are MDHEN and SYDVKM. CDR3 amino acids: CASSLQPIAYEQYF. The CDR3 coding sequence is TGTGCCAGCAGTTTACAGCCAATAGCCTACGAGCAGTACTTC.

This clone was seen just once. This chain joins TRBV6-2 or TRBV6-3 and TRBJ1-2; weak D call: TRBD1 (6 bases). The CDR3 runs to 14 residues. Between the trimmed V and J ends, which lost 3 bases and 3 bases, there was a span of 11 bases. In germline, CDR1 is MNHEY, CDR2 SVGEGT. The CDR3 sequence: CASSYPGVDYGYTF. In DNA form, the CDR3 reads TGTGCCAGCAGTTATCCAGGGGTGGACTATGGCTACACCTTC.

The chain combines TRBV4-3 with TRBJ1-6; possibly TRBD1 for D (5 bases). Germline assignment: CDR1 LGHNA and CDR2 YSLEER. Trimming pared 0 bases from V and 8 bases from J, leaving 11 bases between. This CDR3 has 15 amino acids. The CDR3 loop is CASSQDSGRDSPLHF. The CDR3 DNA is TGCGCCAGCAGCCAAGATTCCGGCAGGGATTCACCCCTCCACTTT.

This clone has only one observation. The chain carries TRBV7-9 and TRBJ2-4, with 9 nucleotides matching TRBD1. Germline V lookup: CDR1 SEHNR, CDR2 FQNEAQ (reference sequence). With 5 bases clipped from V and 6 bases from J, the junction kept 11 bases outside the gene matches. CDR3 length: 16 amino acids. Here the CDR3 DNA reads TGTGCCAGCAGCAAAACAGGGGGCGGTTTGGGAAACATTCAGTACTTC. This gives the protein CASSKTGGGLGNIQYF.

The chain links TRBV19 to TRBJ2-5; perhaps TRBD1 as D (5 bases). This CDR3 is 13 amino acids long. Between the trimmed V and J ends, which lost 6 bases and 2 bases, there was a span of 10 bases. Germline V CDR1 and CDR2: LNHDA, SQIVND (reference sequence). The CDR3 nucleotides read TGTGCCAGTAGCAACAGGTTACAAGAGACCCAGTACTTC. Translated: CASSNRLQETQYF. Supplemented by reference TRBV19 and TRBJ2-5, the full variable domain reads DGGITQSPKYLFRKEGQNVTLSCEQNLNHDAMYWYRQDPGQGLRLIYYSQIVNDFQKGDIAEGYSVSREKKESFPLTVTSAQKNPTAFYLCASSNRLQETQYFGPGTRLLVL.

The V gene is TRBV7-9, the J gene TRBJ2-7; D might be TRBD2 (5 bases). Trimming removed 6 bases at V and 6 bases at J, with 18 bases between. The CDR3 length is 14 residues. The germline CDR1 and CDR2 sequences are SEHNR and FQNEAQ (reference sequence). The CDR3 coding sequence is TGTGCCAGCAGTCAAATAGCGTTTCAGCGCGAGCAGTACTTC. It translates to CASSQIAFQREQYF.

The chain joins TRBV12-3 or TRBV12-4 to TRBJ2-3; possible D gene TRBD1, 5 bases. The CDR3 has 11 residues. V was trimmed by 6 bases and J by 12 bases, leaving 13 bases between them. The CDR3 bases are TGTGCCAGCAGATTGACAGAATCCCAGTATTTT. It is translated as CASRLTESQYF.

The V gene is TRBV24-1, the J gene TRBJ2-1, with a possible D match to TRBD1 (6 bases). Between the trimmed V and J ends, which lost 6 bases and 5 bases, there was a span of 31 bases. This CDR3 comprises 20 residues. Per the germline V gene, CDR1 is KGHDR and CDR2 is SFDVKD. The CDR3 loop is CATSQERFGVQGFRNNEQFF. The CDR3 DNA follows: TGTGCCACCAGTCAAGAAAGGTTTGGGGTACAGGGTTTCCGAAACAATGAGCAGTTCTTC.

This chain links TRBV6-6 with TRBJ2-7; the D gene is possibly TRBD1 (6 bases). The CDR3 is made up of 13 amino acids. Trimming pared 6 bases from V and 2 bases from J, leaving 11 bases between. Germline V gives CDR1 MNHNY, CDR2 SVGAGI (reference sequence). The CDR3 here is CASSRQEAYEQYF. For the CDR3, the DNA is TGTGCCAGCAGCCGACAGGAGGCCTACGAGCAGTACTTC.

This clone was counted a single time. V usage is TRBV27 and J usage is TRBJ2-1; D remains ambiguous. The CDR3 consists of 16 residues. V gave up 6 bases and J gave up 10 bases, with 25 bases separating them. Germline V gives CDR1 MNHEY, CDR2 SMNVEV (reference sequence). CDR3 region: CASSYSTNYAAGEQFF. The CDR3 coding sequence is TGTGCCAGCAGCTATTCCACGAACTATGCGGCTGGCGAGCAGTTCTTC.

The CDR3, as DNA: TGTGCCAGTATCTCCAGGGGGCGCGGGCTCACTTCCACCATATATTTT. This gives the protein CASISRGRGLTSTIYF. J is TRBJ1-3 and V is TRBV19; 8 nucleotides align to TRBD1. V shed 7 bases, J shed 9 bases, and the junction held 17 bases outside the gene matches. The CDR3 consists of 16 residues. CDR1 LNHDA and CDR2 SQIVND come from the germline V gene (reference sequence).

On this clone: The identical CDR3 is also encoded by other nucleotide sequences in the sample. The chain carries TRBV12-3 or TRBV12-4 and TRBJ2-7; D is uncertain. The V and J ends lost 4 bases and 4 bases respectively, with 5 bases between them. There are 11 residues in the CDR3. CDR3 DNA: TGTGCCAGCAGTTCTCAATACGAGCAGTACTTC. This codes for CASSSQYEQYF.